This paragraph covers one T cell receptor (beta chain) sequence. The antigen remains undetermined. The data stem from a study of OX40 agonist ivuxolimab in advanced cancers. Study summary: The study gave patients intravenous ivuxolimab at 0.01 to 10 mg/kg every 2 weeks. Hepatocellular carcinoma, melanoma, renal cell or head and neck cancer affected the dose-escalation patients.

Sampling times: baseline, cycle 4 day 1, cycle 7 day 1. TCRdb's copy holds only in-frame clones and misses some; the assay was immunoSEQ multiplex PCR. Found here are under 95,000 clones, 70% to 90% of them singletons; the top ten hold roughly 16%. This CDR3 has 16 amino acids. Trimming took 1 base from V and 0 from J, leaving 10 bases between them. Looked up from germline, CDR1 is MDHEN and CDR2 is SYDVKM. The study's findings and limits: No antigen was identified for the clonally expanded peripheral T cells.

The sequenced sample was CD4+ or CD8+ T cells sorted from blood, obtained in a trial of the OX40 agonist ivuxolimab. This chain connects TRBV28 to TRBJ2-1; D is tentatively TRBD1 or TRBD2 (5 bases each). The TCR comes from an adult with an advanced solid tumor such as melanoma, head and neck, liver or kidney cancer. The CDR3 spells CASSLLTGLSYNEQFF. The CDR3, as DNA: TGTGCCAGCAGTTTATTAACGGGGCTCTCCTACAATGAGCAGTTCTTC.